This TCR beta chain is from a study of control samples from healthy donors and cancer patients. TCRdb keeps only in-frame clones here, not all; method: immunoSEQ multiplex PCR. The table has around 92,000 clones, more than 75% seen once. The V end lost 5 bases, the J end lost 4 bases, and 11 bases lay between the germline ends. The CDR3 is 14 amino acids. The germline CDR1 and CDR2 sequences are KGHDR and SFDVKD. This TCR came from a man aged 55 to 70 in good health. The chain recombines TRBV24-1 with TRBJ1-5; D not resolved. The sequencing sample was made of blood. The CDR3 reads CATSGRQGNQPQHF. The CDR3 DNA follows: TGTGCCACCAGTGGACGGCAAGGAAATCAGCCCCAGCATTTT.